One and the same sample provided the 12 T cell receptor beta chains below, sequenced in a study of blood T cell repertoires in COVID-19. Sequencing used immunoSEQ multiplex PCR; TCRdb keeps in-frame clones, though not all of them. The sample includes 250,000 or so clones, approximately 86% of them seen just once. The sample taken for sequencing was peripheral blood. These receptors were obtained from a woman in her sixties or seventies with active or convalescent COVID-19.

The chain links TRBV20-1 to TRBJ1-1, with D possibly being TRBD1 (6 bases). The germline V gene has CDR1 DFQATT and CDR2 SNEGSKA (reference sequence). V shed 7 bases and J shed 10 bases, with 16 bases lying between them. The CDR3 spans 11 residues. Written as DNA, the CDR3 is TGCAGTGTCGGAGGGAGGGACACAGCTTTCTTT. Protein: CSVGGRDTAFF.

This chain uses TRBV14 with TRBJ2-1, with D hard to call. The CDR3 is 17 amino acids. The V and J ends lost 1 base and 0 bases respectively, with 13 bases between them. CDR1 and CDR2 from the germline V gene are SGHDN and FVKESK. In DNA, the CDR3 is TGTGCCAGCAGCCAAGGGCCCCTTGCAAACTCCTACAATGAGCAGTTCTTC. Amino acids: CASSQGPLANSYNEQFF.

The gene calls are TRBV7-9 and TRBJ2-3; no clear D gene. Per the germline V gene, CDR1 is SEHNR and CDR2 is FQNEAQ (reference sequence). The V end lost 4 bases, the J end lost 0 bases, and 20 bases lay between the germline ends. There are 18 residues in the CDR3. CDR3 bases: TGTGCCAGCAGCTCCGGTACCCAAGCAATCTCTAGCACAGATACGCAGTATTTT. Residues: CASSSGTQAISSTDTQYF. Using reference TRBV7-9 and TRBJ2-3 for the parts outside the CDR3, the full variable domain is DTGVSQNPRHKITKRGQNVTFRCDPISEHNRLYWYRQTLGQGPEFLTYFQNEAQLEKSRLLSDRFSAERPKGSFSTLEIQRTEQGDSAMYLCASSSGTQAISSTDTQYFGPGTRLTVL.

The rearrangement uses TRBV7-9 and TRBJ1-1; a weak D match, TRBD1 (6 bases). V was pared by 2 bases and J by 1 base, with 8 bases between. CDR1 is SEHNR, CDR2 FQNEAQ, per germline (reference sequence). This CDR3 comprises 14 residues. The CDR3 DNA follows: TGTGCCAGCAGCTTACAGGGGAAGAACACTGAAGCTTTCTTT. This encodes CASSLQGKNTEAFF. Complete variable domain (other parts from reference TRBV7-9 and TRBJ1-1): DTGVSQNPRHKITKRGQNVTFRCDPISEHNRLYWYRQTLGQGPEFLTYFQNEAQLEKSRLLSDRFSAERPKGSFSTLEIQRTEQGDSAMYLCASSLQGKNTEAFFGQGTRLTVV.

This chain links TRBV7-9 with TRBJ2-7; TRBD1 agrees at 10 bases. This CDR3 has 15 amino acids. V lost 5 bases, J lost 3 bases, and 7 bases stayed unmatched. Germline V gives CDR1 SEHNR, CDR2 FQNEAQ (reference sequence). The CDR3: CASSIMGTGVYEQYF. The CDR3 region has the DNA TGTGCCAGCAGCATCATGGGGACAGGGGTCTACGAGCAGTACTTC.

The rearrangement links TRBV12-3 or TRBV12-4 to TRBJ1-1; no clear D. Trimming took off 5 bases at V and 6 bases at J, with 13 bases between the two ends. CDR3 size: 13 residues. The DNA of the CDR3 is TGTGCCAGCAGTCCGACTTCAGCGGCTGAAGCTTTCTTT. This codes for CASSPTSAAEAFF.

This clone was seen only a few times. This chain joins TRBV5-6 and TRBJ1-4; D perhaps matches TRBD1 (6 bases). CDR1 is SGHDT, CDR2 YYEEEE, per germline. The CDR3 extends over 15 amino acids. Trimming pared 6 bases from V and 7 bases from J, leaving 19 bases between. For the CDR3, the DNA is TGTGCCAGCATCTCTTGGGAACAGGGCCTTGAAAAACTGTTTTTT. Protein: CASISWEQGLEKLFF.

V gene TRBV6-6 combines with J gene TRBJ2-5; TRBD2 agrees at 8 bases. The CDR3 totals 15 residues. V trimming: 0 bases; J trimming: 5 bases; junction bases outside the gene matches: 5. CDR1 is MNHNY and CDR2 is SVGAGI in the germline V gene (reference sequence). CDR3 amino acids: CASSYSRGGGETQYF. CDR3 DNA sequence: TGTGCCAGCAGTTACTCCCGGGGGGGCGGGGAGACCCAGTACTTC.

The chain carries TRBV19 and TRBJ1-1, with D hard to call. V was trimmed by 7 bases and J by 3 bases, leaving 6 bases between them. This CDR3 is 11 amino acids long. CDR1 is LNHDA and CDR2 is SQIVND in the germline V gene (reference sequence). CDR3 sequence (DNA): TGTGCCAGTAACTTACACACTGAAGCTTTCTTT. Its protein product is CASNLHTEAFF.

The rearrangement links TRBV5-5 to TRBJ2-7; D unclear. Trimming cost V 4 bases and J 3 bases, with 11 bases left between them. The CDR3 is made up of 13 amino acids. CDR1 is SGHKS, CDR2 YYEKEE, per germline (reference sequence). CDR3 sequence: CASSPGSIYEQYF. CDR3 coding DNA: TGTGCCAGCAGCCCAGGAAGTATCTACGAGCAGTACTTC.

This clone was seen once. The V and J genes are TRBV6-2 or TRBV6-3 and TRBJ1-5, with D unresolved. The CDR3 length is 14 residues. The V gene lost 2 bases and the J gene lost 6 bases, with 11 bases spanning the gap. Germline CDR1 is MNHEY and CDR2 is SVGEGT. Here the CDR3 DNA reads TGTGCCAGCAGTTACCTCACAGTGAGTCAGCCCCAGCATTTT. Amino acid sequence: CASSYLTVSQPQHF.

As regards this clone: Other DNA sequences of this sample code for an identical CDR3. The chain couples TRBV7-2 to TRBJ1-5; perhaps TRBD1 as D (6 bases). Germline assignment: CDR1 SGHTA and CDR2 FQGNSA. The CDR3 is made up of 15 amino acids. V lost 8 bases and J 0 bases, leaving 14 bases between the germline ends. The CDR3 reads CASSPRGNSNQPQHF. As DNA, the CDR3 is TGTGCCAGCTCTCCCAGGGGTAATAGCAATCAGCCCCAGCATTTT.